This paragraph reports one T cell receptor (beta chain). The PCR made use of 60 Vbeta and 13 Jbeta primers. TCRdb's copy holds only in-frame clones and misses some; the assay was immunoSEQ multiplex PCR. The sample has about 110,000 clones; under 85% are singletons. This record belongs to a study of cytomegalovirus exposure and HLA in healthy donors. The CDR3 sequence is 15 residues long. V lost 6 bases, J lost 3 bases, and 6 bases stayed unmatched. Germline loops: CDR1 MNHNY, CDR2 SVGAGI (reference sequence). This sequence joins TRBV6-6 and TRBJ2-7, with 12 bases identical to TRBD1. The TCR comes from a human donor in good health. The sequenced material came from PBMCs. The CDR3 here is CASSQGTGGIYEQYF. CDR3 in DNA: TGTGCCAGCAGCCAAGGGACAGGGGGCATCTACGAGCAGTACTTC.